The subject of this entry is one T cell receptor beta chain. This sample is part of a study of cytotoxic CD8 clonotypes in ibrutinib-treated CLL. The data were produced by immunoSEQ multiplex PCR, yet TCRdb's version contains in-frame clones alone and is incomplete. The sample gives 35,000 to 45,000 clones, 49% of which show up once; over 15% is in the top ten. The germline V gene has CDR1 SGHVS and CDR2 FNYEAQ. There are 16 residues in the CDR3. V was clipped by 5 bases and J by 5 bases; unmatched bases: 11. The TCR originated in a human donor with chronic lymphocytic leukemia. Here the sequenced sample was PBMCs, taken before ibrutinib treatment. The chain combines TRBV7-6 with TRBJ2-5, with 10 positions matching TRBD2. The CDR3 loop reads CASSLGGAGGYETQYF. CDR3 coding DNA: TGTGCCAGCAGCCTCGGAGGAGCGGGGGGGTATGAGACCCAGTACTTC.